This is a list of T cell receptor beta chains from one sample in a study of OX40 agonist ivuxolimab in advanced cancers. Assay: immunoSEQ multiplex PCR; the TCRdb copy retains only in-frame clones and omits some. The table records under 80,000 clones, roughly 80% of them present only once. Sequencing used CD4+ or CD8+ T cells sorted from blood, obtained in a trial of the OX40 agonist ivuxolimab. Receptors originate from an adult with an advanced solid tumor such as melanoma, head and neck, liver or kidney cancer. Each CDR3 is given with its conserved first and last residue.

j_call | v_call | cdr3_aa
TRBJ2-4 | TRBV6-1 | CASTLGHLAKNIQYF
TRBJ2-5 | TRBV14 | CASSHPPQKLAGGHETQYF
TRBJ2-7 | TRBV6-1 | CASSEPQRGLFEQYF
NA | TRBV5-1 | CASSPSAGAPYEQYF
TRBJ1-4 | TRBV5-1 | CASMLGGTNEKLFF
TRBJ2-7 | TRBV28 | CATTTGGSYEQYF
TRBJ2-2 | TRBV2 | CASRKQVSNTGELFF
TRBJ1-5 | TRBV30 | CAWSEGNQPQHF
TRBJ2-3 | TRBV18 | CASSRNRGLDRDTQYF
TRBJ2-1 | TRBV10-1 | CASSPVVGGSYNEQFF
TRBJ2-3 | TRBV2 | CASSHKTFDTQYF
TRBJ2-7 | TRBV6-1 | CASSRGVLGNYEQYF
TRBJ1-5 | TRBV23-1 | CASIPGTGLRYSNQPQHF
TRBJ2-5 | TRBV6-5 | CASSYAKETQYF
TRBJ2-3 | TRBV28 | CASSYPRGSVTDTQYF
TRBJ1-2 | TRBV7-9 | CASIQTGGGYGYTF
TRBJ1-1 | TRBV19 | CASRPGTGLSEAFF
TRBJ1-5 | TRBV6-6 | CASSSSLAQHF
TRBJ1-1 | TRBV6-5 | CASSYSGQGREEAFF
TRBJ2-5 | TRBV19 | CASSISETQYF
TRBJ1-2 | TRBV5-1 | CASSLEGQGVYGYTF
TRBJ1-2 | TRBV29-1 | CSGGGGSYYGYTF
TRBJ2-7 | TRBV2 | CASTPGGTGAYEQYF
TRBJ2-3 | TRBV4-1 | CASSLAPRVGGDTQYF
TRBJ2-7 | TRBV11-2 | CASSWGGSTYEQYF
TRBJ2-5 | TRBV10-1 | CASSDGSSGGQETQYF
TRBJ1-2 | TRBV5-3 | CARRARDCRNYGYTF
TRBJ2-7 | TRBV6-5 | CASRVQGLSYEQYF